These 12 T cell receptor beta chains were sequenced from one sample in a study of T cell changes during pregnancy in multiple sclerosis. Generated by immunoSEQ multiplex PCR, the TCRdb table keeps only in-frame clones and is missing some. The table has 100,000 or so clones, about 93% seen once. This specimen consisted of peripheral blood, obtained after pregnancy. These receptors were taken from a female donor with multiple sclerosis, enrolled in a pregnancy study.

In the case of this clone: The sample holds other DNA sequences that translate to the same CDR3. CDR3 in DNA: TGTGCCAGCTCGGCCGACAGGGTCACTGAAGCTTTCTTT. It codes for CASSADRVTEAFF. The chain has TRBV18 and TRBJ1-1, with 7 bases fitting TRBD1. Germline values: CDR1 KGHSH, CDR2 LQKENI. V trimming: 6 bases; J trimming: 4 bases; junction bases outside the gene matches: 5. This CDR3 has 13 residues.

The chain has TRBV18 and TRBJ2-7; 8 positions match TRBD2. The CDR3 extends over 13 amino acids. The germline V gene encodes CDR1 KGHSH and CDR2 LQKENI. V trimming: 6 bases; J trimming: 4 bases; junction bases outside the gene matches: 5. CDR3: CASSGTRRYEQYF. CDR3 nucleotides: TGTGCCAGCTCCGGGACTAGACGGTACGAGCAGTACTTC.

This rearrangement joins TRBV5-4 to TRBJ2-3, with TRBD2 matching over 12 bases. J lost 2 bases, V lost 2 bases, and 3 bases had no gene match. CDR3 length: 16 amino acids. Germline CDR1 is SGHNT and CDR2 is YYREEE (reference sequence). As DNA, the CDR3 is TGTGCCAGCAGCTTTGGACTAGCGGGAACCACAGATACGCAGTATTTT. Its protein is CASSFGLAGTTDTQYF.

V is TRBV10-3 and J is TRBJ2-2; 7 bases align to TRBD1. V gave up 8 bases and J gave up 1 base; unmatched junction bases: 13. Germline CDR1 and CDR2: ENHRY and SYGVKD. The CDR3 covers 17 residues. The CDR3 nucleotides are TGTGCCATCTTTTCCCGACGGACAGGACGGAACACCGGGGAGCTGTTTTTT. Protein: CAIFSRRTGRNTGELFF.

This clone showed up just once. CDR3 nucleotide sequence: TGTGCCAGCAGGGGAGACAGGGGACCGTCCTACGAGCAGTACTTC. Translating it yields CASRGDRGPSYEQYF. The V and J genes are TRBV2 and TRBJ2-7; 8 nucleotides match TRBD1. V shed 6 bases, J shed 1 base, and the junction held 8 bases outside the gene matches. This CDR3 has 15 residues. Per the germline V gene, CDR1 is SNHLY and CDR2 is FYNNEI.

This clone was seen only once. This sequence joins TRBV7-9 and TRBJ1-4; TRBD1 aligns across 7 bases. CDR1 and CDR2 from the germline V gene are SEHNR and FQNEAQ (reference sequence). This CDR3 contains 14 residues. Unmatched junction bases numbered 5, after V lost 3 bases and J lost 7 bases. CDR3 in DNA: TGTGCCAGCAGCTTCGACAGGGAGATTGAAAAACTGTTTTTT. Translating gives CASSFDREIEKLFF.

V gene TRBV13 combines with J gene TRBJ1-1; TRBD1 agrees at 9 bases. Looked up from germline, CDR1 is PRHDT and CDR2 is FYEKMQ (reference sequence). With 7 bases clipped from V and 4 bases from J, the junction kept 7 bases outside the gene matches. The CDR3 totals 14 residues. Written as DNA, the CDR3 is TGTGCCAGCATCACTTGGGGACAGGGCACTGAAGCTTTCTTT. Protein sequence: CASITWGQGTEAFF.

The CDR3 DNA reads as TGCAGCGTTGGGCCTAGACAGAGCCTCAATGAGCAGTTCTTC. This translates into CSVGPRQSLNEQFF. This chain links TRBV29-1 with TRBJ2-1; maybe TRBD1 (5 bases). Germline V lookup: CDR1 SQVTM, CDR2 ANQGSEA. V was shortened by 4 bases and J by 6 bases, with 16 bases between the two germline ends. The CDR3 is 14 residues long.

The CDR3 DNA is TGCGCCAGCAGCTTGGGGACAGGGCGAGGTCAGCCCCAGCATTTT. This gives the protein CASSLGTGRGQPQHF. The chain has TRBV5-1 and TRBJ1-5, with 8 bases fitting TRBD1. CDR1 is SGHRS and CDR2 is YFSETQ in the germline V gene. This CDR3 has 15 amino acids. J was trimmed by 6 bases and V by 0 bases; bases with no gene match: 5.

This rearrangement joins TRBV5-5 to TRBJ2-7, with 9 bases matching TRBD2. Germline CDR1 is SGHKS and CDR2 is YYEKEE (reference sequence). The CDR3 covers 13 residues. Germline trimming cut 4 bases from V and 4 bases from J; bases unmatched to any gene: 3. The chain's CDR3 is CASSGGLAYEQYF. CDR3 DNA sequence: TGTGCCAGCAGCGGGGGACTAGCATACGAGCAGTACTTC.

The chain carries TRBV29-1 and TRBJ1-2; perhaps TRBD1 as D (5 bases). Deletions cut 5 bases from V and 5 bases from J, with 15 bases between. This CDR3 contains 13 residues. Germline V CDR1 and CDR2: SQVTM, ANQGSEA. The CDR3 loop is CSVSRQLVYGYTF. DNA for the CDR3: TGCAGCGTTTCACGACAGCTAGTATATGGCTACACCTTC.

V is TRBV19 and J is TRBJ2-1; D perhaps matches TRBD1 (7 bases). The CDR3 has 14 residues. Trimming took off 10 bases at V and 7 bases at J, with 20 bases between the two ends. CDR1 is LNHDA and CDR2 is SQIVND in the germline V gene (reference sequence). In nucleotides, the CDR3 is TGTGCCACTCAAGGAGGGGGCCTCGGGAATGAGCAGTTCTTC. As protein: CATQGGGLGNEQFF.